Presented here are 30 T cell receptor beta chains from one specimen sequenced in a study of T-cell memory formation after mild COVID-19. TCRdb passed the 5' RACE reads through MiXCR, listing each CDR3 protein once. Of under 300,000 distinct CDR3 sequences listed, 8.2% are singletons. The sample consisted of PBMCs or a T cell subset sorted from them (not recorded which). These receptors all come from a young man who had mild COVID-19 (a few samples of this study predate the infection). Cell type and time point are not known.

This clonotype was counted ten times or more. This sequence joins TRBV5-1 and TRBJ2-3; D ambiguous. Germline-derived CDR1 and CDR2 are SGHRS and YFSETQ. V dropped 0 bases and J dropped 0 bases, with 8 bases sitting between them. This CDR3 has 15 amino acids. CDR3 DNA: TGCGCCAGCAGCTTGGCCGTCGGGAGCACAGATACGCAGTATTTT. This codes for CASSLAVGSTDTQYF. The full variable domain, in which reference TRBV5-1 and TRBJ2-3 provide the parts outside the CDR3, is KAGVTQTPRYLIKTRGQQVTLSCSPISGHRSVSWYQQTPGQGLQFLFEYFSETQRNKGNFPGRFSGRQFSNSRSEMNVSTLELGDSALYLCASSLAVGSTDTQYFGPGTRLTVL.

This clonotype was counted between two and nine times. CDR3 amino acids: CASSAGTGTGELFF. The CDR3 region has the DNA TGCGCCAGCAGCGCCGGGACTGGCACCGGGGAGCTGTTTTTT. The chain uses TRBV5-1 and TRBJ2-2; D perhaps matches TRBD2 (6 bases). Between the trimmed V and J ends, which lost 4 bases and 4 bases, there was a span of 11 bases. The germline V gene encodes CDR1 SGHRS and CDR2 YFSETQ. This CDR3 comprises 14 residues.

This clonotype has more than one count but fewer than ten. The V and J genes are TRBV7-2 and TRBJ2-1, with D perhaps matching TRBD2 (6 bases). The V gene's germline CDR1 is SGHTA and CDR2 FQGNSA. The V end lost 5 bases, the J end lost 10 bases, and 15 bases lay between the germline ends. The CDR3 extends over 13 amino acids. DNA of the CDR3: TGTGCCAGCAGCAACGCGGGGCCGGGCGAGCAGTTCTTC. It codes for CASSNAGPGEQFF.

V usage is TRBV11-2 and J usage is TRBJ1-1, with D perhaps matching TRBD1 (6 bases). The germline V gene has CDR1 SGHAT and CDR2 FQNNGV. The CDR3 is 15 amino acids. Between the trimmed V and J ends, which lost 4 bases and 5 bases, there was a span of 17 bases. In DNA, the CDR3 is TGTGCCAGCAGCTCGGTTTCGGGGGCTCAAACTGAAGCTTTCTTT. This gives the protein CASSSVSGAQTEAFF.

The rearrangement links TRBV4-2 to TRBJ1-2; weak D call: TRBD1 (5 bases). From germline, CDR1 is LGHNA and CDR2 YNFKEQ. The CDR3 runs 17 residues. Trimming stripped 0 bases from V and 8 bases from J, with 22 bases between. The CDR3, as DNA: TGTGCCAGCAGCCAAGATAGCGCTAAGCCAGGGATTGTGGGCTACACCTTC. Translating gives CASSQDSAKPGIVGYTF.

This clonotype was picked up a small number of times. This sequence joins TRBV28 and TRBJ2-4, with 12 bases identical to TRBD1. Germline CDR1 MDHEN, CDR2 SYDVKM. The CDR3 sequence is 13 residues long. The V segment lost 8 bases and the J segment 8 bases; nucleotides outside the gene matches: 4. The CDR3 sequence is CASWGQGAHIQYF. CDR3 DNA sequence: TGTGCCAGCTGGGGACAGGGGGCCCACATTCAGTACTTC.

There are many counts of this clonotype. The rearrangement links TRBV12-3 or TRBV12-4 to TRBJ1-5; D uncertain. The CDR3 extends over 11 amino acids. Trimming removed 0 bases from V and 7 bases from J, with 1 base in between. In DNA, the CDR3 is TGTGCCAGCAGTTTAGCGCAGCCCCAGCATTTT. Translation: CASSLAQPQHF.

In its sample, this clonotype was seen many times. The gene calls are TRBV7-2 and TRBJ2-5; D gene uncertain. The V gene's germline CDR1 is SGHTA and CDR2 FQGNSA. The V and J ends lost 2 bases and 2 bases respectively, with 6 bases between them. The CDR3 consists of 13 residues. The CDR3: CASSLSAQETQYF. The CDR3 nucleotides are TGTGCCAGCAGCTTATCTGCTCAAGAGACCCAGTACTTC. Looking up the rest from reference TRBV7-2 and TRBJ2-5 gives the full variable domain: GAGVSQSPSNKVTEKGKDVELRCDPISGHTALYWYRQSLGQGLEFLIYFQGNSAPDKSGLPSDRFSAERTGGSVSTLTIQRTQQEDSAVYLCASSLSAQETQYFGPGTRLLVL.

This clonotype has only a few counts. The chain couples TRBV4-3 to TRBJ1-1; D unclear. The ends were cut back, 1 base at V and 4 bases at J, with 16 bases in the middle. From germline, CDR1 is LGHNA and CDR2 YSLEER. The CDR3 consists of 16 residues. CDR3: CASSQAARAWSTEAFF. The DNA of the CDR3 is TGCGCCAGCAGCCAAGCCGCCCGGGCGTGGTCCACTGAAGCTTTCTTT.

The genes are TRBV4-3 and TRBJ1-1; 7 positions agree with TRBD1. Germline lookup yields CDR1 LGHNA and CDR2 YSLEER. The CDR3 sequence is 17 residues long. With V trimmed by 0 bases and J by 5 bases, 12 bases remained unmatched. CDR3: CASSQEIGQTGSTEAFF. The CDR3, as DNA: TGCGCCAGCAGCCAAGAGATAGGCCAGACAGGGAGTACTGAAGCTTTCTTT.

This chain links TRBV7-9 with TRBJ2-5; a possible D gene is TRBD1 (6 bases). Trimming stripped 11 bases from V and 3 bases from J, with 13 bases between. The V gene's germline CDR1 is SEHNR and CDR2 FQNEAQ (reference sequence). CDR3 size: 12 residues. As DNA, the CDR3 is TGTGCCGTGGGCAGGGGTAAAGAGACCCAGTACTTC. Protein sequence: CAVGRGKETQYF.

This clonotype appeared a few times. The V gene is TRBV20-1, the J gene TRBJ2-7, with D uncertain. Germline V CDR1 and CDR2: DFQATT, SNEGSKA (reference sequence). This CDR3 is 14 amino acids long. Trimming pared 0 bases from V and 3 bases from J, leaving 12 bases between. The CDR3 region is CSARDYMGLYEQYF. The CDR3 DNA is TGCAGTGCTAGAGATTACATGGGCCTCTACGAGCAGTACTTC.

The sample holds many counts of this clonotype. The chain links TRBV18 to TRBJ1-2, with 7 bases identical to TRBD1. Trimming removed 3 bases from V and 4 bases from J; junction bases left unmatched: 8. The germline CDR1 and CDR2 sequences are KGHSH and LQKENI. This CDR3 contains 15 residues. In nucleotides, the CDR3 is TGTGCCAGCTCACCTTCTCGACAGGGAGGCTATGGCTACACCTTC. Its translation: CASSPSRQGGYGYTF.

This clonotype was observed many times. The genes are TRBV5-5 and TRBJ1-1; 7 bases align to TRBD1. V trimming: 4 bases; J trimming: 11 bases; junction bases outside the gene matches: 5. This CDR3 is 11 amino acids long. Germline V gene sequence: CDR1 SGHKS, CDR2 YYEKEE (reference sequence). CDR3 amino acids: CASSLTGEAFF. CDR3 nucleotide sequence: TGTGCCAGCAGCCTTACAGGGGAGGCTTTCTTT.

The rearrangement links TRBV12-3 or TRBV12-4 to TRBJ2-4; 9 bases fit TRBD1. Trimming cost V 6 bases and J 1 base; bases outside gene matches: 7. This CDR3 contains 16 residues. CDR3 protein: CASRVTGGEAKNIQYF. The CDR3 nucleotides read TGTGCCAGCAGAGTTACAGGGGGCGAGGCCAAAAACATTCAGTACTTC.

The V gene is TRBV12-3 or TRBV12-4, the J gene TRBJ2-1, with D perhaps TRBD1 or TRBD2 (6 bases each). Trimming removed 7 bases at V and 6 bases at J, with 19 bases between. This CDR3 contains 15 residues. The CDR3 loop is CASTQGNLAFNEQFF. DNA of the CDR3: TGTGCCAGCACCCAGGGGAACCTAGCGTTCAATGAGCAGTTCTTC.

CDR3 protein: CATSRLAGTKAYEQYF. In DNA, the CDR3 is TGTGCCACCAGCAGACTAGCGGGGACTAAAGCCTACGAGCAGTACTTC. This chain links TRBV15 with TRBJ2-7; 9 bases are a match to TRBD2. The CDR3 extends over 16 amino acids. CDR1 and CDR2 (germline): LNHNV, YYDKDF (reference sequence). The V and J ends lost 2 bases and 2 bases, in that order; junction bases with no gene match: 7. Variable domain in full (rest from reference TRBV15 and TRBJ2-7): DAMVIQNPRYQVTQFGKPVTLSCSQTLNHNVMYWYQQKSSQAPKLLFHYYDKDFNNEADTPDNFQSRRPNTSFCFLDIRSPGLGDTAMYLCATSRLAGTKAYEQYFGPGTRLTVT.

The J gene is TRBJ2-1, the V gene TRBV7-2, with a weak D call TRBD2 (6 bases). Trimming cost V 7 bases and J 8 bases, with 18 bases left between them. Germline V lookup: CDR1 SGHTA, CDR2 FQGNSA. The CDR3 is 14 residues long. The CDR3 sequence: CASIPNYGGDEQFF. Here the CDR3 DNA reads TGTGCCAGCATCCCGAATTACGGAGGGGATGAGCAGTTCTTC.

This clonotype turned up a few times. The rearrangement joins TRBV6-5 to TRBJ1-3; D unclear. The germline V gene encodes CDR1 MNHEY and CDR2 SVGAGI. CDR3 length: 14 amino acids. Between the trimmed V and J ends, which lost 5 bases and 5 bases, there was a span of 13 bases. CDR3 in amino acids: CASSPLFGRNTIYF. Written as DNA, the CDR3 is TGTGCCAGCAGTCCCCTCTTTGGGCGAAACACCATATATTTT.

This clonotype was seen ten or more times. The rearrangement joins TRBV20-1 to TRBJ2-7; 7 bases agree with TRBD2. CDR1 is DFQATT, CDR2 SNEGSKA, per germline (reference sequence). J gave up 2 bases and V 3 bases, and 10 bases lay outside the gene matches. This CDR3 is 15 amino acids long. This CDR3 reads CSARSVRGTTYEQYF. The CDR3 DNA reads as TGCAGTGCTAGGAGCGTCCGGGGGACTACCTACGAGCAGTACTTC.

This clonotype was seen a few times. The chain employs TRBV7-9 and TRBJ2-2; D might be TRBD1 (6 bases). V was shortened by 6 bases and J by 7 bases, with 15 bases between the two germline ends. Germline-derived CDR1 and CDR2 are SEHNR and FQNEAQ (reference sequence). The CDR3 loop spans 14 amino acids. The CDR3 here is CASRPGHGGGELFF. CDR3 nucleotides: TGTGCCAGCAGACCGGGACACGGTGGCGGGGAGCTGTTTTTT.

In its sample, this clonotype was seen a few times. The CDR3 nucleotides read TGTGCCAGCAGTCGGCGGTCTGGGGCCAACGTCCTGACTTTC. This gives the protein CASSRRSGANVLTF. The chain links TRBV12-3 or TRBV12-4 to TRBJ2-6; unclear D gene. The CDR3 is 14 amino acids. V dropped 5 bases and J dropped 1 base, with 6 bases sitting between them.

The chain's CDR3 is CSLSGGGTDTQYF. As DNA, the CDR3 is TGCAGTCTTAGCGGGGGAGGCACAGATACGCAGTATTTT. V and J are TRBV20-1 and TRBJ2-3; TRBD2 matches 9 bases. CDR1 and CDR2 (germline): DFQATT, SNEGSKA (reference sequence). CDR3 size: 13 residues. V shed 8 bases, J shed 1 base, and the junction held 4 bases outside the gene matches.

This clonotype was detected a few times. This chain joins TRBV7-2 and TRBJ2-3; TRBD2 matches at 13 bases. V lost 5 bases and J lost 2; bases outside the gene matches: 10. Germline values: CDR1 SGHTA, CDR2 FQGNSA. The CDR3 has 18 residues. CDR3 region: CASSRTGLAGSITDTQYF. The CDR3 DNA sequence: TGTGCCAGCAGCAGAACGGGACTAGCGGGGTCCATCACAGATACGCAGTATTTT.

This clonotype was seen more than once but under ten times. V is TRBV27 and J is TRBJ2-7, with D tentatively TRBD2 (6 bases). CDR3 length equals 14 residues. V lost 5 bases and J lost 2, with 13 bases in between. Germline values: CDR1 MNHEY, CDR2 SMNVEV (reference sequence). The chain's CDR3 is CASSPSSVPYEQYV. The DNA for the CDR3 is TGTGCCAGCAGTCCGTCTAGCGTTCCCTACGAGCAGTACGTC.

This clonotype has a handful of counts. J is TRBJ1-1 and V is TRBV12-3 or TRBV12-4; D is unresolved. The germline V and J ends were trimmed by 2 bases and 1 base, with 8 bases remaining between them. This CDR3 spans 14 amino acids. CDR3 coding DNA: TGTGCCAGCAGTTTACCGACGGGGAACACTGAAGCTTTCTTT. Residues: CASSLPTGNTEAFF.

This clonotype came up a few times. The chain couples TRBV7-9 to TRBJ1-1, with a possible D match to TRBD1 (6 bases). This CDR3 spans 15 amino acids. Germline CDR1 SEHNR, CDR2 FQNEAQ (reference sequence). V was clipped by 4 bases and J by 5 bases, with 17 bases between them. In DNA, the CDR3 is TGTGCCAGCAGCTCCCTGACAGGTTCTAAGACTGAAGCTTTCTTT. Amino acids: CASSSLTGSKTEAFF. Looking up the rest from reference TRBV7-9 and TRBJ1-1 gives the full variable domain: DTGVSQNPRHKITKRGQNVTFRCDPISEHNRLYWYRQTLGQGPEFLTYFQNEAQLEKSRLLSDRFSAERPKGSFSTLEIQRTEQGDSAMYLCASSSLTGSKTEAFFGQGTRLTVV.

In this sample, this clonotype turned up many times. The V call is TRBV11-2, the J call TRBJ1-2, with a weak D call TRBD1 (6 bases). Per the germline V gene, CDR1 is SGHAT and CDR2 is FQNNGV. Trimming pared 5 bases from V and 7 bases from J, leaving 11 bases between. The CDR3 is 12 residues long. As DNA, the CDR3 is TGTGCCAGCAGCCCGACAGGACCTGGCTACACCTTC. Its protein product is CASSPTGPGYTF.

In this sample, this clonotype turned up a few times. The CDR3, as DNA: TGTGCCAGCAGCCCAGTAGCGGGCCCTTCCTACAATGAGCAGTTCTTC. Its protein is CASSPVAGPSYNEQFF. This chain joins TRBV6-6 and TRBJ2-1, with 7 bases fitting TRBD2. The V gene end was trimmed by 6 bases and the J gene end by 1 base; junction bases not matched to a gene: 9. The germline V gene encodes CDR1 MNHNY and CDR2 SVGAGI (reference sequence). CDR3 size: 16 residues.

V is TRBV6-5 and J is TRBJ2-3, with 12 bases that match TRBD2. Germline V gene data show CDR1 as MNHEY and CDR2 as SVGAGI. V shed 6 bases, J shed 7 bases, and the junction held 8 bases outside the gene matches. CDR3 length: 15 residues. CDR3 sequence (DNA): TGTGCCAGCAGCCCCACTAGCGGGGGGATGAATACGCAGTATTTT. Translating gives CASSPTSGGMNTQYF.